The 5 T cell receptor beta chains below were found in one sample sequenced in a study of blood T cells in healthy people across ages. A second PCR of about 6 to 11 cycles used a sample-barcoded 5' primer and a J-beta primer mix. TCRdb independently ran MiXCR on the 5' RACE reads; one entry per CDR3 protein. The sample has hundreds of thousands of distinct CDR3 sequences; roughly 60% are singletons. Sequencing was carried out using blood. These TCRs come from a man younger than 40 in good health.

The J gene is TRBJ2-5, the V gene TRBV12-3 or TRBV12-4; tentatively, D is TRBD1 (6 bases). The assigned J gene may be wrong: the sequence end matches TRBJ2-7 better. The CDR3 spans 14 residues. The CDR3 nucleotides read TGTGCCAGCAGTTTGGGGCAGGGGTCGAGCGAGCAGTACTTC. Protein product: CASSLGQGSSEQYF.

The chain links TRBV20-1 to TRBJ2-5, with 10 bases identical to TRBD2. Germline CDR1 and CDR2: DFQATT and SNEGSKA (reference sequence). The CDR3 has 16 amino acids. Trimming took 6 bases from V and 3 from J; bases not matched to a gene: 13. The CDR3 sequence is CSAPRTRLAGEETQYF. The CDR3 DNA is TGCAGTGCCCCCCGGACCCGGCTAGCGGGGGAAGAGACCCAGTACTTC.

This chain connects TRBV7-2 to TRBJ2-7; TRBD2 agrees at 8 bases. The CDR3 loop spans 12 amino acids. The J segment lost 10 bases and the V segment lost 10 bases, leaving 12 bases of the junction unmatched. CDR1 and CDR2 from the germline V gene are SGHTA and FQGNSA. This chain's CDR3 is CATGGAGKSQYF. The CDR3 DNA reads TGTGCCACCGGGGGGGCTGGGAAGTCCCAGTACTTC.

The J gene is TRBJ2-7, the V gene TRBV20-1; 8 nucleotides match TRBD1. Germline CDR1 DFQATT, CDR2 SNEGSKA (reference sequence). V shed 5 bases, J shed 2 bases, and the junction held 8 bases outside the gene matches. The CDR3 covers 14 residues. CDR3 DNA sequence: TGCAGTGCTCCCTCCTGGACAGGGACCTACGAGCAGTACTTC. Translation: CSAPSWTGTYEQYF.

This sequence joins TRBV7-8 and TRBJ2-1, with unresolved D. The germline gives CDR1 SGHVS, CDR2 FQNEAQ. The ends were cut back, 4 bases at V and 7 bases at J, with 14 bases in the middle. The CDR3 covers 14 residues. This chain's CDR3 is CASSYGPRANEQFF. The CDR3 DNA is TGTGCCAGCAGCTACGGACCCCGGGCAAATGAGCAGTTCTTC. The full variable domain, its missing parts supplied by reference TRBV7-8 and TRBJ2-1, is GAGVSQSPRYKVAKRGQDVALRCDPISGHVSLFWYQQALGQGPEFLTYFQNEAQLDKSGLPSDRFFAERPEGSVSTLKIQRTQQEDSAVYLCASSYGPRANEQFFGPGTRLTVL.